Listed below are T cell receptor beta chains from one sample, sequenced in a study of T cell repertoires in cytomegalovirus infection. TCRdb analysed the reads with MiXCR anew, one entry per CDR3 protein. The sample holds some 400,000 distinct CDR3 sequences, roughly a third seen once. Source material: PBMCs. Receptors originate from a human donor in good health (CMV status not recorded). Some clones in this sample may be carry-over from other donors' samples. CDR3s include the opening cysteine and the closing phenylalanine or tryptophan. The order of the fields is D gene, clone size, V gene, J gene, CDR3 protein, CDR3 DNA. The D gene is left open where the match is weak. Clone size is stated in some rows and not others, as once, few, many or a class when expanded.

d_gene: -
abundance: -
v_gene: TRBV7-6
j_gene: TRBJ2-5
CDR3aa: CASSAADYGKETQYF
CDR3nt: TGTGCCAGCAGCGCCGCGGACTACGGAAAAGAGACCCAGTACTTC

d_gene: TRBD1
abundance: few
v_gene: TRBV2
j_gene: TRBJ1-1
CDR3aa: CASSERTGGNTEAFF
CDR3nt: TGTGCCAGCAGTGAAAGGACAGGGGGGAACACTGAAGCTTTCTTT

d_gene: -
abundance: -
v_gene: TRBV19
j_gene: TRBJ1-2
CDR3aa: CASSKPGQPESNAF
CDR3nt: TGTGCCAGTAGTAAACCCGGACAGCCCGAGTCCAACGCCTTC

d_gene: -
abundance: -
v_gene: TRBV5-8
j_gene: TRBJ2-5
CDR3aa: CASSLGQVGFVQETQYF
CDR3nt: TGTGCCAGCAGCTTGGGTCAGGTCGGCTTCGTCCAAGAGACCCAGTACTTC

d_gene: TRBD1
abundance: -
v_gene: TRBV6-6
j_gene: TRBJ1-2
CDR3aa: CASSSIKDRGAYGYTF
CDR3nt: TGTGCCAGCAGTTCAATAAAAGACAGGGGCGCCTATGGCTACACCTTC

d_gene: -
abundance: -
v_gene: TRBV6-1
j_gene: TRBJ2-3
CDR3aa: CASSEDSVDTQYF
CDR3nt: TGTGCCAGCAGTGAAGACAGCGTGGATACGCAGTATTTT

d_gene: -
abundance: many
v_gene: TRBV7-2
j_gene: TRBJ1-2
CDR3aa: CASSLAAKTNYGYTF
CDR3nt: TGTGCCAGCAGCTTAGCGGCCAAGACTAACTATGGCTACACCTTC

d_gene: -
abundance: -
v_gene: TRBV2
j_gene: TRBJ2-1
CDR3aa: CASSGAQGRNNEQFF
CDR3nt: TGTGCCAGCAGTGGCGCACAGGGAAGAAACAATGAGCAGTTCTTC

d_gene: -
abundance: -
v_gene: TRBV2
j_gene: TRBJ2-7
CDR3aa: CASQSYEQYF
CDR3nt: TGTGCCAGCCAGTCCTACGAGCAGTACTTC

d_gene: -
abundance: few
v_gene: TRBV5-1
j_gene: TRBJ2-2
CDR3aa: CASSSGGTTNTGELFF
CDR3nt: TGCGCCAGCAGTTCGGGCGGGACAACGAACACCGGGGAGCTGTTTTTT

d_gene: -
abundance: many
v_gene: TRBV7-9
j_gene: TRBJ2-2
CDR3aa: CASSLRAANTGELFF
CDR3nt: TGTGCCAGCAGCTTAAGAGCCGCGAACACCGGGGAGCTGTTTTTT

d_gene: -
abundance: -
v_gene: TRBV10-3
j_gene: TRBJ1-1
CDR3aa: CAISLGRGNAEAFF
CDR3nt: TGTGCCATCAGTTTGGGACGGGGGAACGCTGAAGCTTTCTTT

d_gene: TRBD1
abundance: many
v_gene: TRBV7-9
j_gene: TRBJ1-3
CDR3aa: CASSHGLGQRSGNTIYF
CDR3nt: TGTGCCAGCAGCCATGGGCTGGGACAGAGATCTGGAAACACCATATATTTT

d_gene: -
abundance: few
v_gene: TRBV7-9
j_gene: TRBJ1-1
CDR3aa: CASSFRPGKGNTEAFF
CDR3nt: TGTGCCAGCAGTTTCAGGCCTGGCAAGGGGAACACTGAAGCTTTCTTT

d_gene: -
abundance: -
v_gene: TRBV23-1
j_gene: TRBJ1-2
CDR3aa: CASSGPAGLSCGYTF
CDR3nt: TGCGCCAGCAGCGGCCCGGCAGGGTTATCGTGCGGCTACACCTTC

d_gene: TRBD1
abundance: -
v_gene: TRBV7-2
j_gene: TRBJ1-6
CDR3aa: CASSSGGGTGDSPLQF
CDR3nt: TGTGCCAGCAGCTCTGGCGGCGGGACAGGGGATTCACCCCTCCAATTT

d_gene: -
abundance: few
v_gene: TRBV20-1
j_gene: TRBJ2-3
CDR3aa: CSAVNYASSTDTQYF
CDR3nt: TGCAGTGCTGTGAACTACGCCTCTAGCACAGATACGCAGTATTTT

d_gene: TRBD1
abundance: -
v_gene: TRBV18
j_gene: TRBJ2-7
CDR3aa: CDSSPPRQGYEQYF
CDR3nt: TGTGACAGCTCACCACCTAGACAGGGCTACGAGCAGTACTTC

d_gene: TRBD1
abundance: few
v_gene: TRBV19
j_gene: TRBJ1-3
CDR3aa: CASSDRLSSGNTIYF
CDR3nt: TGTGCCAGTTCGGACAGGCTAAGCTCTGGAAACACCATATATTTT

d_gene: -
abundance: -
v_gene: TRBV19
j_gene: TRBJ2-7
CDR3aa: CASSIQGALPYEQYF
CDR3nt: TGTGCCAGTAGTATCCAGGGAGCCCTCCCCTACGAGCAGTACTTC

d_gene: -
abundance: once
v_gene: TRBV6-6
j_gene: TRBJ1-6
CDR3aa: CASRLTLENSPLHF
CDR3nt: TGTGCCAGCAGGCTGACACTGGAAAATTCACCCCTCCACTTT

d_gene: -
abundance: -
v_gene: TRBV15
j_gene: TRBJ1-1
CDR3aa: CATRIQGNTEAFF
CDR3nt: TGTGCCACCAGAATACAGGGGAACACTGAAGCTTTCTTT

d_gene: -
abundance: many
v_gene: TRBV7-2
j_gene: TRBJ2-5
CDR3aa: CASSLASLASETQYF
CDR3nt: TGTGCCAGCAGCTTAGCTAGTCTAGCTTCAGAGACCCAGTACTTC

d_gene: -
abundance: -
v_gene: TRBV28
j_gene: TRBJ1-2
CDR3aa: CASSSGGANYGYTF
CDR3nt: TGTGCCAGCAGCTCGGGGGGGGCTAACTATGGCTACACCTTC

d_gene: -
abundance: -
v_gene: TRBV2
j_gene: TRBJ2-3
CDR3aa: CASSELVGGGPDTQYF
CDR3nt: TGTGCCAGCAGTGAACTTGTAGGGGGGGGCCCAGATACGCAGTATTTT

d_gene: -
abundance: -
v_gene: TRBV27
j_gene: TRBJ1-6
CDR3aa: CASSLRRGSPLHF
CDR3nt: TGTGCCAGCAGTTTGAGGAGGGGCTCACCCCTCCACTTT

d_gene: -
abundance: -
v_gene: TRBV5-1
j_gene: TRBJ2-1
CDR3aa: CASSFQWHNEQFF
CDR3nt: TGCGCCAGCAGCTTCCAATGGCACAATGAGCAGTTCTTC

d_gene: TRBD1
abundance: -
v_gene: TRBV20-1
j_gene: TRBJ1-5
CDR3aa: CSARGPHRDRGDNSNQPQHF
CDR3nt: TGCAGTGCTAGAGGGCCACACCGGGACAGGGGAGATAATAGCAATCAGCCCCAGCATTTT

d_gene: -
abundance: -
v_gene: TRBV10-3
j_gene: TRBJ2-7
CDR3aa: CDISEHYEQYF
CDR3nt: TGTGACATCAGTGAGCACTACGAGCAGTACTTC

d_gene: -
abundance: -
v_gene: TRBV15
j_gene: TRBJ2-7
CDR3aa: CATSKTPWSYEQYF
CDR3nt: TGTGCCACCAGCAAGACGCCCTGGTCGTACGAGCAGTACTTC

d_gene: TRBD1
abundance: -
v_gene: TRBV20-1
j_gene: TRBJ2-1
CDR3aa: CSARYRQGHNEQFF
CDR3nt: TGCAGTGCTAGATATAGACAGGGTCACAATGAGCAGTTCTTC

d_gene: TRBD1
abundance: many
v_gene: TRBV7-6
j_gene: TRBJ1-1
CDR3aa: CASSLRDRVSTEAFF
CDR3nt: TGTGCCAGCAGCCTTAGGGACAGGGTCAGCACTGAAGCTTTCTTT

d_gene: -
abundance: -
v_gene: TRBV7-3
j_gene: TRBJ2-1
CDR3aa: CASSLEVWGGNEQFF
CDR3nt: TGTGCCAGCAGCTTAGAAGTCTGGGGCGGCAATGAGCAGTTCTTC

d_gene: -
abundance: many
v_gene: TRBV7-9
j_gene: TRBJ2-7
CDR3aa: CASSLENTYEQYF
CDR3nt: TGTGCCAGCAGCTTAGAGAACACCTACGAGCAGTACTTC

d_gene: TRBD1
abundance: -
v_gene: TRBV5-4
j_gene: TRBJ1-6
CDR3aa: CASSSGAGGYNSPLHF
CDR3nt: TGTGCCAGCAGCTCGGGGGCAGGGGGTTATAATTCACCCCTCCACTTT

d_gene: TRBD1
abundance: few
v_gene: TRBV7-6
j_gene: TRBJ1-1
CDR3aa: CASSLVAGGMNTEAFF
CDR3nt: TGTGCCAGCAGCTTAGTGGCAGGGGGTATGAACACTGAAGCTTTCTTT

d_gene: -
abundance: -
v_gene: TRBV7-9
j_gene: TRBJ1-1
CDR3aa: CASSLGNSEAFF
CDR3nt: TGTGCCAGCAGCTTAGGGAATTCTGAAGCTTTCTTT

d_gene: -
abundance: -
v_gene: TRBV11-1
j_gene: TRBJ1-3
CDR3aa: CASSLSGGVFGNTIYF
CDR3nt: TGTGCCAGCAGCTTGTCCGGGGGCGTCTTCGGAAACACCATATATTTT

d_gene: TRBD1
abundance: -
v_gene: TRBV4-1
j_gene: TRBJ1-1
CDR3aa: CASSLGQGLGIEAFF
CDR3nt: TGCGCCAGCAGCCTTGGACAGGGGTTGGGAATCGAAGCTTTCTTT

d_gene: -
abundance: few
v_gene: TRBV6-6
j_gene: TRBJ1-1
CDR3aa: CASSYRNGPATEAFF
CDR3nt: TGTGCCAGCAGTTACAGAAACGGACCAGCTACTGAAGCTTTCTTT

d_gene: -
abundance: -
v_gene: TRBV4-1
j_gene: TRBJ2-7
CDR3aa: CASSPPGAHEQYF
CDR3nt: TGCGCCAGCAGCCCTCCAGGGGCCCACGAGCAGTACTTC

d_gene: TRBD1
abundance: few
v_gene: TRBV19
j_gene: TRBJ1-1
CDR3aa: CASSIVIGQGTEAFF
CDR3nt: TGTGCCAGTAGTATAGTTATCGGACAGGGCACTGAAGCTTTCTTT